What follows is one T cell receptor (beta chain) and its context. The entry originates in a study of breast tumors, draining lymph nodes, adjacent tissues. The CDR3 covers 14 residues. Germline V CDR1 and CDR2: SNHLY, FYNNEI. Trimming took off 10 bases at V and 0 bases at J, with 10 bases between the two ends. TCRdb re-analysed the multiplex PCR reads in MiXCR, keeping a single row per CDR3 protein. The table records around 140,000 distinct CDR3 sequences, more than 20% of them present only once. Breast cancer patients provided tissue from their axillary draining lymph nodes. The sample consisted of axillary lymph node tissue. This TCR was sampled from a female donor with breast cancer. Some clones in this sample may be carry-over from other donors' samples. V and J are TRBV2 and TRBJ2-6; the D is unclear. The CDR3 DNA follows: TGTGCCACCCAACGGAGCTCTGGGGCCAACGTCCTGACTTTC. Translated: CATQRSSGANVLTF.